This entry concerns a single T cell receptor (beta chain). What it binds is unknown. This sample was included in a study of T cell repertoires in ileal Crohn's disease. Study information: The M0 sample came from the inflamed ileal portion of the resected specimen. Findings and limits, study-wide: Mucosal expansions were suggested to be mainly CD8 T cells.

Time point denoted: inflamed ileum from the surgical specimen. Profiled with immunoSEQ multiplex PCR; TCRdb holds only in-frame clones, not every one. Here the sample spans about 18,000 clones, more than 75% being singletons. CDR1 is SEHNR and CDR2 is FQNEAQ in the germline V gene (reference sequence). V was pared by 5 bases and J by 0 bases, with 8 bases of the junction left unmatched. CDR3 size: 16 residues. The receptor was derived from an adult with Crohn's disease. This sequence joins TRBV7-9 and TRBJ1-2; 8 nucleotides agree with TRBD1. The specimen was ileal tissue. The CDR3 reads CASSRRDRGSNYGYTF. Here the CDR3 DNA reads TGTGCCAGCAGCCGCCGAGACAGGGGCTCTAACTATGGCTACACCTTC.